This T cell receptor (beta chain) emerged from a study of metastatic and nonmetastatic thyroid tumors. There were no patients who had received any treatment before thyroid surgery. Through MiXCR, TCRdb re-clonotyped the PCR reads. The table lists around 26,000 clones, 15% of them singletons. Trimming left V 0 bases short and J 7 bases short, with 6 bases between. The length of the CDR3 is 12 residues. Germline V gives CDR1 SGHDN, CDR2 FVKESK. This clone was recorded many times. The source material was blood. This chain uses TRBV14 with TRBJ2-5; D unresolved. This sequence originates from a female donor with papillary thyroid cancer or a benign thyroid nodule (not recorded which). Some clones in this sample may be carry-over from other donors' samples. The CDR3 spells CASSQEWGTQYF. CDR3 DNA: TGTGCCAGCAGCCAAGAATGGGGGACCCAGTACTTC.